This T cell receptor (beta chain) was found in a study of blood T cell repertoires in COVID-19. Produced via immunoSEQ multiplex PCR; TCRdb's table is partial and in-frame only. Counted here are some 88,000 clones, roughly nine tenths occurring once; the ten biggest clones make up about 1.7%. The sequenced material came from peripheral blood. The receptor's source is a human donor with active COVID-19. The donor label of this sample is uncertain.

The CDR3 DNA reads TGTGCCAGCAGCGCTCGTGGGGGGAGCACAGATACGCAGTATTTT. This sequence encodes CASSARGGSTDTQYF. The genes are TRBV9 and TRBJ2-3, with TRBD2 as a possible D gene (6 bases). Germline CDR1 SGDLS, CDR2 YYNGEE. The CDR3 totals 15 residues. V was trimmed by 3 bases and J by 0 bases, leaving 11 bases between them.